These 5 T cell receptor beta chains originate from one sample sequenced in a study of T-cell reconstitution after alpha-beta-depleted transplantation in children. Unique molecular identifiers were built into the TCRbeta library. TCRdb reprocessed the PCR reads via MiXCR and lists one record per CDR3 protein. Among approximately 980,000 distinct CDR3 sequences listed, 25% to 35% were seen once. Sequences were derived from PBMCs, mostly from graft donor cells, sampled 360 days after TCRalphabeta/CD19-depleted stem cell transplant. These receptors were collected from a boy under two years old who had a stem cell transplant for SCID, so the T cells may come from the graft donor.

V gene TRBV7-9 combines with J gene TRBJ2-7; 11 bases map to TRBD1. Germline CDR1 and CDR2: SEHNR and FQNEAQ (reference sequence). This CDR3 is 15 amino acids long. V shed 5 bases, J shed 3 bases, and the junction held 6 bases outside the gene matches. The CDR3 loop is CASSRGQGALYEQYF. CDR3 coding DNA: TGTGCCAGCAGCCGAGGACAGGGGGCCCTCTACGAGCAGTACTTC. Full variable domain (remainder filled in from reference TRBV7-9 and TRBJ2-7): DTGVSQNPRHKITKRGQNVTFRCDPISEHNRLYWYRQTLGQGPEFLTYFQNEAQLEKSRLLSDRFSAERPKGSFSTLEIQRTEQGDSAMYLCASSRGQGALYEQYFGPGTRLTVT.

This rearrangement joins TRBV20-1 to TRBJ2-5, with 10 bases fitting TRBD2. CDR3 length equals 14 residues. In germline, CDR1 is DFQATT, CDR2 SNEGSKA (reference sequence). J lost 5 bases, V lost 3 bases, and 6 bases had no gene match. CDR3 loop: CSARIAGGLETQYF. The CDR3 bases are TGCAGTGCTAGGATAGCGGGGGGCTTGGAGACCCAGTACTTC.

This clonotype was detected a few times. The chain uses TRBV12-3 or TRBV12-4 and TRBJ1-2; 7 nucleotides match TRBD1. CDR3 length: 14 residues. Losses at the gene ends were 0 bases for V and 8 bases for J; bases not matched to a gene: 6. The chain's CDR3 is CASSLAQGLKGYTF. Here the CDR3 DNA reads TGTGCCAGCAGTTTAGCACAGGGGCTGAAAGGCTACACCTTC.

J is TRBJ2-3 and V is TRBV6-5; D is ambiguous. This CDR3 comprises 14 residues. Germline lookup yields CDR1 MNHEY and CDR2 SVGAGI. Trimming took off 4 bases at V and 4 bases at J, with 12 bases between the two ends. CDR3 sequence reads: CASSFQSPPDTQYF. The CDR3 DNA sequence: TGTGCCAGCAGTTTTCAATCCCCCCCAGATACGCAGTATTTT.

There are many counts of this clonotype. The rearrangement uses TRBV10-3 and TRBJ2-7; 7 nucleotides align to TRBD1. The CDR3 contains 14 residues. J lost 5 bases, V lost 0 bases, and 4 bases had no gene match. Germline V gives CDR1 ENHRY, CDR2 SYGVKD. CDR3 nucleotides: TGTGCCATCAGTGAGTCTAGGACAGGAGACGAGCAGTACTTC. This translates into CAISESRTGDEQYF.